The 7 T cell receptor beta chains below come from one sample, sequenced in a study of blood T cell repertoires in COVID-19 (dated by TCRdb to the early 2020s). The library came from the immunoSEQ multiplex PCR assay. What TCRdb holds here is the immuneACCESS table cut down to in-frame rearrangements. Part of the clones is not present; checked against another copy, under half of the missing clones reflect an unresolved V gene, and the others are unexplained. This sample holds approximately 350,000 clones; under 95% were observed only once. The ten largest clones add up to 2.5% to 4% of the sample. The sequenced sample consisted of peripheral blood. The receptors shown here come from a woman aged 18 to 35 who had recovered from COVID-19.

This chain links TRBV7-2 with TRBJ2-1, with D tentatively TRBD2 (6 bases). Between the trimmed V and J ends, which lost 0 bases and 1 base, there was a span of 10 bases. In germline, CDR1 is SGHTA, CDR2 FQGNSA. The CDR3 covers 16 residues. CDR3 sequence (DNA): TGTGCCAGCAGCTTAGCGGGGGGAGTATCCTACAATGAGCAGTTCTTC. Its protein product is CASSLAGGVSYNEQFF.

The rearrangement links TRBV5-1 to TRBJ2-5, with D possibly being TRBD1 (5 bases). Trimming took off 1 base at V and 1 base at J, with 11 bases between the two ends. Germline V gene lookup returns CDR1 SGHRS and CDR2 YFSETQ. The CDR3 sequence is 15 residues long. CDR3 DNA: TGCGCCAGCAGCTTGACCAGGGCGCGCCAAGAGACCCAGTACTTC. Translation gives CASSLTRARQETQYF.

The V gene is TRBV4-3, the J gene TRBJ2-1, with TRBD1 matching 7 bases. This CDR3 has 15 residues. Per germline, CDR1 LGHNA and CDR2 YSLEER. V lost 6 bases and J lost 3; bases outside the gene matches: 8. The CDR3 sequence: CASSLMGDSYNEQFF. CDR3 in DNA: TGCGCCAGCAGTCTGATGGGGGACAGCTACAATGAGCAGTTCTTC.

V is TRBV13 and J is TRBJ2-5; 8 bases align to TRBD2. From germline, CDR1 is PRHDT and CDR2 FYEKMQ (reference sequence). This CDR3 has 17 amino acids. With 4 bases clipped from V and 6 bases from J, the junction kept 16 bases outside the gene matches. In DNA, the CDR3 is TGTGCCAGCAGCTCCCTGGGGCTGGCGGGGGGTCCTAAGACCCAGTACTTC. It is translated as CASSSLGLAGGPKTQYF.

The CDR3 region is CASSFTAGGALNTIYF. CDR3 DNA: TGTGCCAGCAGTTTTACGGCAGGGGGCGCGTTGAACACCATATATTTT. V and J are TRBV6-5 and TRBJ1-3; 8 nucleotides line up with TRBD1. CDR1 is MNHEY and CDR2 is SVGAGI in the germline V gene. There are 16 residues in the CDR3. With 4 bases clipped from V and 7 bases from J, the junction kept 12 bases outside the gene matches.

V gene TRBV7-9 combines with J gene TRBJ1-3; D is uncertain. Germline CDR1 is SEHNR and CDR2 is FQNEAQ (reference sequence). V was clipped by 5 bases and J by 2 bases, with 13 bases between them. The CDR3 extends over 15 amino acids. The CDR3 region has the DNA TGTGCCAGCAGCCACCCGTCGGAGGCTGGAAACACCATATATTTT. Translation gives CASSHPSEAGNTIYF.

This chain joins TRBV7-9 and TRBJ2-5, with 8 bases identical to TRBD2. CDR1 is SEHNR, CDR2 FQNEAQ, per germline (reference sequence). V shed 4 bases and J 6 bases; nucleotides not matched to a gene: 10. The CDR3 extends over 15 amino acids. CDR3 in amino acids: CASSSGWREEKTQYF. The CDR3 DNA reads TGTGCCAGCAGCTCGGGGTGGCGGGAGGAAAAGACCCAGTACTTC. The full variable domain, with the rest looked up from reference TRBV7-9 and TRBJ2-5, is DTGVSQNPRHKITKRGQNVTFRCDPISEHNRLYWYRQTLGQGPEFLTYFQNEAQLEKSRLLSDRFSAERPKGSFSTLEIQRTEQGDSAMYLCASSSGWREEKTQYFGPGTRLLVL.